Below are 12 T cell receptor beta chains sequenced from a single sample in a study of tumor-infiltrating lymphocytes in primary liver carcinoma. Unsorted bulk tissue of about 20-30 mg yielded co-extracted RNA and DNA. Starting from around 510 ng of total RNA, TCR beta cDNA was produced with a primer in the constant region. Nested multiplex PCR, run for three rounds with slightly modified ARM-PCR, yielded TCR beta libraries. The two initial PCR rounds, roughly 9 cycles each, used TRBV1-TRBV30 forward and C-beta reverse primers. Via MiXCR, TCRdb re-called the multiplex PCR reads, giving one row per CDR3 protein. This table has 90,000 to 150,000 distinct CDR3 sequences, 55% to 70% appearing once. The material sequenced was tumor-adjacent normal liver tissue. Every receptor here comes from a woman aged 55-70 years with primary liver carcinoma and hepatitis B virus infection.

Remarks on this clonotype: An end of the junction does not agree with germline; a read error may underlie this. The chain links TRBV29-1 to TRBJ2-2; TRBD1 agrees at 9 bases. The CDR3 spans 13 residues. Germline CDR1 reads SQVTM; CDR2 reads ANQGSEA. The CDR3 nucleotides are TGCAGCTCTCGGACAGGGGAGACCTGGGAGCTGTTTTTC. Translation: CSSRTGETWELFF.

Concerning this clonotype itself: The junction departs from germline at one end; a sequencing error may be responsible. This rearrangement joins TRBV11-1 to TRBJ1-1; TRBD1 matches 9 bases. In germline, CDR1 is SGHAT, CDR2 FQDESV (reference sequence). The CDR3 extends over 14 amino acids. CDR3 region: CASTLGGTGYEAFF. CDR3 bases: TGTGCCAGCACCTTAGGGGGGACAGGGTATGAAGCTTTCTTT.

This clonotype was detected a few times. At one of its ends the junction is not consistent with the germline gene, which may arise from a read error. For the CDR3, the DNA is TGTGTCAGCAGCTTGGGGTCTGGGGCCAACGTCCTGACTTTC. This sequence encodes CVSSLGSGANVLTF. The V and J genes are TRBV5-6 and TRBJ2-6; D gene unclear. This CDR3 comprises 14 residues. The V gene's germline CDR1 is SGHDT and CDR2 YYEEEE.

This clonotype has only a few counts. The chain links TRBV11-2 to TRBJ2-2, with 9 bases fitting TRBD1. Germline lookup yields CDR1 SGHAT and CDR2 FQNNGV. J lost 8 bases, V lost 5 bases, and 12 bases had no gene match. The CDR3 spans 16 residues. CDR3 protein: CASSTLTGGSFGELFF. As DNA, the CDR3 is TGTGCCAGCAGCACCTTGACAGGGGGGTCGTTTGGGGAGCTGTTTTTT.

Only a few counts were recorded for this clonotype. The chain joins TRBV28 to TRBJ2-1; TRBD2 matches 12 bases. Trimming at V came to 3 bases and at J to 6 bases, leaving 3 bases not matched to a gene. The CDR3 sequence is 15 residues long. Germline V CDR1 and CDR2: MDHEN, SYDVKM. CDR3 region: CASSLGLAGRNEQFF. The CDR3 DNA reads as TGTGCCAGCAGTTTGGGACTAGCGGGTCGCAATGAGCAGTTCTTC.

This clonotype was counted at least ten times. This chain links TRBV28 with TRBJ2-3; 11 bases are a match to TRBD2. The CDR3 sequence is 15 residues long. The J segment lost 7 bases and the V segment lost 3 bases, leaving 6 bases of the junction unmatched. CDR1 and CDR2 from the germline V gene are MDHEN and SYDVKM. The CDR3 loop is CASSFLAGGQHTQYF. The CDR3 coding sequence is TGTGCCAGCAGTTTTTTAGCGGGAGGGCAACATACGCAGTATTTT.

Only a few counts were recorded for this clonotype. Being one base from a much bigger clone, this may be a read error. CDR3 coding DNA: TGTGCCTGCAGAACACAGGGACCCTACGAGCAGTACTTC. Translation: CACRTQGPYEQYF. V and J are TRBV6-6 and TRBJ2-7, with D perhaps TRBD1 (6 bases). This CDR3 has 13 amino acids. Germline loops: CDR1 MNHNY, CDR2 SVGAGI (reference sequence).

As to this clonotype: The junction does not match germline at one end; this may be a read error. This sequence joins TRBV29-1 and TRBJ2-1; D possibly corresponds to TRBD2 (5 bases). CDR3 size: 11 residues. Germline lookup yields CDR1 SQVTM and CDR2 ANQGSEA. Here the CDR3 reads CSVGGGREQFF. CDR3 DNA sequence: TGTAGCGTTGGAGGTGGACGTGAGCAGTTCTTC.

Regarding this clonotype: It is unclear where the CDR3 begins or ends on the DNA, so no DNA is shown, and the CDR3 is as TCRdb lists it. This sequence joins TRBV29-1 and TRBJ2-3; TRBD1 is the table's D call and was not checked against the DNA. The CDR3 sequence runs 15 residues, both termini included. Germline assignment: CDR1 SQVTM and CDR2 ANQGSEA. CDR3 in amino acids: CSVGRGTGPTDTRYF.

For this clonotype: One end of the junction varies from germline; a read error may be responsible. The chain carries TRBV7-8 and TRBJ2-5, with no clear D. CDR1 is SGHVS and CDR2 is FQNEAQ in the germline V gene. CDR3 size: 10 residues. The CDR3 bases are TGTGTCAGCAGCTTGGAGACCCAGTACTTC. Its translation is CVSSLETQYF.

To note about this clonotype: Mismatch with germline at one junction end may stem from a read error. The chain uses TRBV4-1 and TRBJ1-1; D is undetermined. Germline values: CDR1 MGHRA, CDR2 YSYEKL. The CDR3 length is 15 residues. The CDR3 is CASSQEAPRNTEAFF. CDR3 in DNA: TGCGCCAGTAGCCAAGAAGCCCCAAGGAACACCGAAGCTTTCTTT.

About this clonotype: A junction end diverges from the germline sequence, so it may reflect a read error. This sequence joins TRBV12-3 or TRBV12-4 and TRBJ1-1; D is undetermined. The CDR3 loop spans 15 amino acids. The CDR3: CASRLGERANTEAFF. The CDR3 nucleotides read TGTGCCAGCAGATTAGGTGAGAGGGCAAACACTGAAGCTTTCTTT.